This TCR beta chain was sequenced during a study of cytomegalovirus exposure and HLA in healthy donors. Findings and caveats of the study: What a later analysis showed was that several of the most significant clusters appeared linked to common viral pathogens.

A word on this clone: Its antigen is unidentified.

CDR3 size: 15 residues. The V gene end was trimmed by 0 bases and the J gene end by 2 bases; junction bases not matched to a gene: 2. In germline, CDR1 is KGHSH, CDR2 LQKENI. Primers included in the PCR were 60 Vbeta and 13 Jbeta primers. The repertoire was sequenced with immunoSEQ multiplex PCR; TCRdb's copy has only in-frame clones and lacks some. In the table there are approximately 160,000 clones, roughly four fifths of which are singletons. The chain links TRBV18 to TRBJ2-7; TRBD1 matches at 9 bases. This sequence originates from a man aged 50-59 years in good health and CMV-seropositive. The sample taken for sequencing was PBMCs. The CDR3 sequence: CASSPPGQGTYEQYF. Here the CDR3 DNA reads TGTGCCAGCTCACCACCGGGACAGGGAACCTACGAGCAGTACTTC.